The next 20 T cell receptor beta chains were all read from a single sample in a study of graft-versus-host responses after intestinal transplantation. Method: immunoSEQ multiplex PCR; TCRdb's copy keeps in-frame clones and lacks some. The sample comprises tens of thousands of clones, over 85% of which are singletons, and around 1.5% rests with the top ten. Here the sequenced sample was PBMCs, taken 26 days after transplant. Every receptor here comes from a human patient who received an intestinal transplant, so some T cells may come from the graft donor.

The V gene is TRBV5-5, the J gene TRBJ2-1; 12 nucleotides agree with TRBD2. V was pared by 2 bases and J by 0 bases, with 12 bases of the junction left unmatched. Germline CDR1 SGHKS, CDR2 YYEKEE (reference sequence). The CDR3 is 20 amino acids. The CDR3 sequence is CASSFRLAGAILSSYNEQFF. Here the CDR3 DNA reads TGTGCCAGCAGCTTCCGACTAGCGGGGGCAATACTGAGCTCCTACAATGAGCAGTTCTTC.

This rearrangement joins TRBV15 to TRBJ1-4; a weak D match, TRBD1 (5 bases). The V end was cut by 6 bases, the J end by 4 bases, with 18 bases between. Per germline, CDR1 LNHNV and CDR2 YYDKDF (reference sequence). The CDR3 has 16 residues. This chain's CDR3 is CATSTRQGGGNEKLFF. In nucleotides, the CDR3 is TGTGCCACCAGTACCCGCCAGGGAGGAGGTAATGAAAAACTGTTTTTT. The complete variable domain, with remaining parts taken from reference TRBV15 and TRBJ1-4, reads DAMVIQNPRYQVTQFGKPVTLSCSQTLNHNVMYWYQQKSSQAPKLLFHYYDKDFNNEADTPDNFQSRRPNTSFCFLDIRSPGLGDTAMYLCATSTRQGGGNEKLFFGSGTQLSVL.

The chain couples TRBV7-6 to TRBJ2-7, with TRBD1 identical over 11 bases. This CDR3 region has 13 residues. Germline V gene data show CDR1 as SGHVS and CDR2 as FNYEAQ. V trimming: 6 bases; J trimming: 13 bases; junction bases outside the gene matches: 11. The CDR3 loop reads CASSSGTGGLLYF. In nucleotides, the CDR3 is TGTGCCAGCAGTTCCGGGACAGGGGGGTTACTATACTTC.

V and J are TRBV21-1 and TRBJ2-1; TRBD1, the table's D call, lacks a check against the DNA. TRBV21-1 is listed as a pseudogene. The length of the CDR3 is 15 residues. This CDR3 is CASSKARDSDNEQFF. The CDR3 nucleotides are TGTGCCAGCAGCAAAGCCCGGGACAGTGACAATGAGCAGTTCTTC.

V usage is TRBV5-6 and J usage is TRBJ2-7, with D perhaps matching TRBD1 (5 bases). The length of the CDR3 is 14 residues. Germline CDR1 SGHDT, CDR2 YYEEEE. The V end lost 5 bases, the J end lost 7 bases, and 19 bases lay between the germline ends. The CDR3 DNA is TGTGCCAGCAGAGAGTTTACCAGGGAAGAGGAGCAGTACTTC. It codes for CASREFTREEEQYF. Together with reference TRBV5-6 and TRBJ2-7, the CDR3 gives the full variable domain: DAGVTQSPTHLIKTRGQQVTLRCSPKSGHDTVSWYQQALGQGPQFIFQYYEEEERQRGNFPDRFSGHQFPNYSSELNVNALLLGDSALYLCASREFTREEEQYFGPGTRLTVT.

This chain joins TRBV6-6 and TRBJ1-5; tentative D call: TRBD1 (6 bases). V gave up 4 bases and J gave up 0 bases, with 13 bases separating them. Germline V gene sequence: CDR1 MNHNY, CDR2 SVGAGI (reference sequence). This CDR3 contains 16 residues. CDR3 amino acids: CASSFRGANSNQPQHF. The CDR3 DNA is TGTGCCAGCAGTTTTCGGGGGGCGAATAGCAATCAGCCCCAGCATTTT.

The rearrangement uses TRBV6-5 and TRBJ1-1; 7 bases line up with TRBD1. Trimming cost V 2 bases and J 4 bases; bases outside gene matches: 1. CDR1 MNHEY and CDR2 SVGAGI come from the germline V gene. The CDR3 spans 13 residues. The CDR3 DNA is TGTGCCAGCAGTTACACAGGGGTCACTGAAGCTTTCTTT. Residues: CASSYTGVTEAFF.

V and J are TRBV5-1 and TRBJ2-7; TRBD1 is a possible D gene (6 bases). The CDR3 totals 13 residues. Germline lookup yields CDR1 SGHRS and CDR2 YFSETQ. Trimming pared 1 base from V and 6 bases from J, leaving 11 bases between. CDR3 loop: CASSLPGAGEQYF. The CDR3 nucleotides read TGCGCCAGCAGCTTGCCAGGGGCGGGCGAGCAGTACTTC.

J is TRBJ2-3 and V is TRBV15; possibly TRBD1 for D (5 bases). Germline CDR1 reads LNHNV; CDR2 reads YYDKDF (reference sequence). The CDR3 sequence is 15 residues long. V was shortened by 2 bases and J by 3 bases, with 12 bases between the two germline ends. The DNA of the CDR3 is TGTGCCACCAGCAGAACCCCGCAGGGAACAGATACGCAGTATTTT. Protein sequence: CATSRTPQGTDTQYF.

This chain uses TRBV5-1 with TRBJ2-2; D might be TRBD1 (6 bases). CDR3 length equals 14 residues. V was pared by 2 bases and J by 5 bases, with 10 bases between. Germline V gives CDR1 SGHRS, CDR2 YFSETQ. This CDR3 is CASSFGQLTGELFF. The CDR3, as DNA: TGCGCCAGCAGCTTCGGACAGCTAACCGGGGAGCTGTTTTTT.

With respect to this clone: This specimen includes other DNA sequences encoding the same CDR3. CDR3 nucleotides: TGTGCCAGCAGTTTATCAGGACAGGGGACCCCCTACGAGCAGTACTTC. It encodes CASSLSGQGTPYEQYF. The chain couples TRBV27 to TRBJ2-7; 9 nucleotides align to TRBD1. Germline V gives CDR1 MNHEY, CDR2 SMNVEV (reference sequence). The ends lost 0 bases at V and 2 bases at J; junction bases unmatched: 5. The CDR3 extends over 16 amino acids.

This sequence joins TRBV6-5 and TRBJ1-1; no clear D. CDR3 size: 14 residues. The germline V and J ends were trimmed by 2 bases and 1 base, with 8 bases remaining between them. Germline lookup yields CDR1 MNHEY and CDR2 SVGAGI. This CDR3 is CASSYEGWNTEAFF. Here the CDR3 DNA reads TGTGCCAGCAGTTACGAGGGTTGGAACACTGAAGCTTTCTTT.

The chain carries TRBV7-8 and TRBJ2-7; 7 nucleotides align to TRBD1. The CDR3 has 12 residues. V lost 8 bases and J lost 4; bases outside the gene matches: 5. CDR1 is SGHVS, CDR2 FQNEAQ, per germline. CDR3 in amino acids: CASAGGLYEQYV. The CDR3 bases are TGTGCCAGCGCAGGGGGTCTTTACGAGCAGTACGTC.

The chain carries TRBV28 and TRBJ2-1, with a weak D call TRBD1 (6 bases). Germline V gene data show CDR1 as MDHEN and CDR2 as SYDVKM. V was clipped by 3 bases and J by 5 bases, with 23 bases between them. The CDR3 spans 18 residues. CDR3 amino acids: CASSLSSWGRPTNNEQFF. In DNA, the CDR3 is TGTGCCAGCAGTTTGTCCTCGTGGGGGCGCCCCACTAACAATGAGCAGTTCTTC.

The rearrangement uses TRBV4-1 and TRBJ2-7; maybe TRBD2 (6 bases). V lost 1 base, J lost 2 bases, and 15 bases lay in between. Germline V gene sequence: CDR1 MGHRA, CDR2 YSYEKL. This CDR3 has 16 amino acids. CDR3 DNA: TGCGCCAGCAGCCAAGTTATCGGGGGACTCACCTACGAGCAGTACTTC. Translated, it gives CASSQVIGGLTYEQYF.

This clone was counted only a few times. The chain is built from TRBV28 and TRBJ1-2; tentative D call: TRBD1 (6 bases). Germline V gene sequence: CDR1 MDHEN, CDR2 SYDVKM. The length of the CDR3 is 15 residues. Trimming took 6 bases from V and 4 from J, leaving 18 bases between them. The CDR3 is CASSLLVQGAYGYTF. The CDR3 coding sequence is TGTGCCAGCAGCCTCCTAGTACAGGGAGCCTATGGCTACACCTTC.

The chain carries TRBV4-1 and TRBJ2-7, with 7 bases fitting TRBD2. Per the germline V gene, CDR1 is MGHRA and CDR2 is YSYEKL. Trimming removed 3 bases from V and 4 bases from J; junction bases left unmatched: 9. This CDR3 is built from 15 residues. As DNA, the CDR3 is TGCGCCAGCAGCCACATTCGGGGGGACTATTACGAGCAGTACTTC. This gives the protein CASSHIRGDYYEQYF.

This clone turned up a few times. The chain joins TRBV6-6 to TRBJ2-1; 8 nucleotides line up with TRBD2. This CDR3 spans 14 amino acids. V shed 0 bases, J shed 6 bases, and the junction held 1 base outside the gene matches. Germline assignment: CDR1 MNHNY and CDR2 SVGAGI (reference sequence). As DNA, the CDR3 is TGTGCCAGCAGTTACTCGACTAGCGTCAATGAGCAGTTCTTC. It encodes CASSYSTSVNEQFF.

V is TRBV4-2 and J is TRBJ1-5; no reliable D call. V lost 3 bases, J lost 4 bases, and 13 bases lay in between. CDR1 and CDR2 (germline): LGHNA, YNFKEQ. This CDR3 region has 15 residues. CDR3 sequence (DNA): TGTGCCAGCAGCCAGGACGGACTGACGAATCAGCCCCAGCATTTT. It codes for CASSQDGLTNQPQHF.

The chain employs TRBV14 and TRBJ2-1; no definite D call. This CDR3 has 11 amino acids. Looked up from germline, CDR1 is SGHDN and CDR2 is FVKESK. Trimming stripped 4 bases from V and 7 bases from J, with 5 bases between. CDR3 residues: CASSLLNEQFF. Here the CDR3 DNA reads TGTGCCAGCAGCCTCTTGAATGAGCAGTTCTTC.